The 4 T cell receptor beta chains below all came from one sample that was sequenced in a study of control samples from healthy donors and cancer patients. Sequencing used immunoSEQ multiplex PCR; TCRdb keeps in-frame clones, though not all of them. The top ten hold 38% of the sample, which has around 22,000 clones, 85% to 90% seen once. Input material: PBMCs. The receptors were gathered from a man aged 55 to 70 with head and neck cancer.

The chain uses TRBV6-2 or TRBV6-3 and TRBJ2-7; 12 nucleotides agree with TRBD2. The CDR3 is made up of 15 amino acids. CDR1 and CDR2 from the germline V gene are MNHEY and SVGEGT. The trim removed 2 bases at V and 3 bases at J, leaving 2 bases unmatched. The CDR3 is CASSYRLAGDYEQYV. The CDR3 nucleotides read TGTGCCAGCAGTTACCGACTAGCGGGAGACTACGAGCAGTACGTC.

V gene TRBV6-5 combines with J gene TRBJ1-5; the match to TRBD1 covers 7 bases. Germline CDR1 reads MNHEY; CDR2 reads SVGAGI. Unmatched junction bases numbered 5, after V lost 5 bases and J lost 4 bases. This CDR3 is 14 amino acids long. The CDR3 reads CASSTDRRNQPQHF. DNA of the CDR3: TGTGCCAGCAGTACGGACAGGAGGAATCAGCCCCAGCATTTT.

The CDR3 DNA is TGTGCCTGGAGTGTGGGCAGGGGAGGCGATCAGCCCCAGCATTTT. It codes for CAWSVGRGGDQPQHF. This chain uses TRBV30 with TRBJ1-5; possibly TRBD1 for D (6 bases). Trimming took 0 bases from V and 5 from J, leaving 14 bases between them. This CDR3 has 15 residues. Per the germline V gene, CDR1 is GTSNPN and CDR2 is SVGIG (reference sequence).

The V gene is TRBV2, the J gene TRBJ2-5; a weak D match, TRBD1 (6 bases). V was trimmed by 6 bases and J by 4 bases, leaving 18 bases between them. CDR1 SNHLY and CDR2 FYNNEI come from the germline V gene. The CDR3 loop spans 15 amino acids. CDR3 region: CASSYTWQGGETQYF. DNA for the CDR3: TGTGCCAGCAGCTACACCTGGCAAGGGGGAGAGACCCAGTACTTC.